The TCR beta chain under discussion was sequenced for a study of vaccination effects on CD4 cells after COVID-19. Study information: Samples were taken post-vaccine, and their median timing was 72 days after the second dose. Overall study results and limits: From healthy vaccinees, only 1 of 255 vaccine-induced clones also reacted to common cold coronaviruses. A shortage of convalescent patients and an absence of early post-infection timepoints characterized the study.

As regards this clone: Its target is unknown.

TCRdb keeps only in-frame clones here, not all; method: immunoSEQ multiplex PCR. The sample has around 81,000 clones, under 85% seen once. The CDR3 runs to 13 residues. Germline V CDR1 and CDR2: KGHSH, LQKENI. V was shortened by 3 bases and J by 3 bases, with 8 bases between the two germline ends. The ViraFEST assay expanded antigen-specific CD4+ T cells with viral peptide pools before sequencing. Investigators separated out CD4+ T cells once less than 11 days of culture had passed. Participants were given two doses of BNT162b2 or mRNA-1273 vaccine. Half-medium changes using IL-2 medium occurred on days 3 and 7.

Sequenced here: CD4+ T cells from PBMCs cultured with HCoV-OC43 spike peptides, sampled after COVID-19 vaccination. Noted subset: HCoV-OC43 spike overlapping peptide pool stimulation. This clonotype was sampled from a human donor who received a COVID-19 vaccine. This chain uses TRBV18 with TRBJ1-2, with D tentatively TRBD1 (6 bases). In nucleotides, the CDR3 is TGTGCCAGCTCACCGAGGACAGACTATGGCTACACCTTC. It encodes CASSPRTDYGYTF.